The 27 T cell receptor beta chains reported below all come from one sample, sequenced in a study of regulatory T cells in long-lasting Graves disease. iRepertoire HTBI primers and Arm-PCR of CDR3 regions built TCR beta libraries. TCRdb processed the multiplex PCR reads anew with MiXCR; each CDR3 protein has one entry. Of about 610,000 distinct CDR3 sequences listed, about 15% are singletons. Time point of the sample: newly diagnosed GD, antithyroid drugs for less than 3 months. Extracted RNA from PBMCs served as the source of the TCR library. These data are also associated with another study on T cells in Graves' hyperthyroidism and ophthalmopathy.

The sample in question was peripheral blood mononuclear cells (PBMCs), obtained at new diagnosis, from a patient treated with antithyroid drugs. The receptor source for this set is a man aged 18 to 29 with Graves disease.

This clonotype has only a few counts. The chain links TRBV6-2 or TRBV6-3 to TRBJ2-7; 10 bases fit TRBD1. The CDR3 has 15 amino acids. Trimming removed 6 bases from V and 7 bases from J; junction bases left unmatched: 12. CDR1 is MNHEY and CDR2 is SVGEGT in the germline V gene. This chain's CDR3 is CASRVDRGSPREQYF. DNA for the CDR3: TGTGCCAGCAGGGTGGACAGGGGGTCGCCTCGGGAGCAGTACTTC.

This clonotype was seen at least ten times. Written as DNA, the CDR3 is TGTGCCAGCAGCTACTATAGGGGCGCTGAAGCTTTCTTT. It yields the protein CASSYYRGAEAFF. The V call is TRBV12-3 or TRBV12-4, the J call TRBJ1-1; tentatively, D is TRBD1 (5 bases). This CDR3 is 13 amino acids long. With 6 bases removed from V and 6 bases from J, the gap between germline ends came to 14 bases.

This clonotype has a count of ten or more. This chain links TRBV12-3 or TRBV12-4 with TRBJ1-2; 7 bases align to TRBD1. The CDR3 extends over 13 amino acids. V gave up 5 bases and J gave up 7 bases; unmatched junction bases: 7. CDR3 in DNA: TGTGCCAGCAGTCCACAGGGGAGGAGTGGCTACACCTTC. This translates into CASSPQGRSGYTF.

The sample holds many counts of this clonotype. The chain links TRBV11-2 to TRBJ2-5; 10 positions match TRBD1. Germline V gene sequence: CDR1 SGHAT, CDR2 FQNNGV. The CDR3 has 18 residues. Trimming cost V 4 bases and J 2 bases; bases outside gene matches: 13. The CDR3 spells CASSYRTPDRGRQETQYF. CDR3 nucleotide sequence: TGTGCCAGCAGCTACCGTACCCCGGACAGGGGGAGGCAAGAGACCCAGTACTTC. The full variable domain, with the rest looked up from reference TRBV11-2 and TRBJ2-5, is EAGVAQSPRYKIIEKRQSVAFWCNPISGHATLYWYQQILGQGPKLLIQFQNNGVVDDSQLPKDRFSAERLKGVDSTLKIQPAKLEDSAVYLCASSYRTPDRGRQETQYFGPGTRLLVL.

This clonotype was observed at least ten times. This sequence joins TRBV28 and TRBJ1-2; D is ambiguous. Trimming took off 8 bases at V and 7 bases at J, with 20 bases between the two ends. The length of the CDR3 is 14 residues. Per germline, CDR1 MDHEN and CDR2 SYDVKM. The CDR3 region has the DNA TGTGCCAGCCGACTCCCGAGGGAGAATGGTGGCTACACCTTC. This codes for CASRLPRENGGYTF.

This clonotype was counted a few times. The chain carries TRBV5-1 and TRBJ2-4; 12 bases align to TRBD1. The germline V gene encodes CDR1 SGHRS and CDR2 YFSETQ. This CDR3 has 16 amino acids. The ends lost 7 bases at V and 8 bases at J; junction bases unmatched: 13. This CDR3 reads CASRGAGQGAMDIQYF. The CDR3 region has the DNA TGCGCCAGCCGCGGAGCGGGACAGGGGGCGATGGACATTCAGTACTTC.

The V gene is TRBV9, the J gene TRBJ1-2; D might be TRBD1 (5 bases). The germline V gene has CDR1 SGDLS and CDR2 YYNGEE. Deletions cut 0 bases from V and 3 bases from J, with 9 bases between. CDR3 size: 14 residues. In nucleotides, the CDR3 is TGTGCCAGCAGCGTAGCCCAGGGTGACTATGGCTACACCTTC. It yields the protein CASSVAQGDYGYTF.

This clonotype has only a few counts. V and J are TRBV6-9 and TRBJ2-3, with TRBD2 as a possible D gene (7 bases). The V end lost 4 bases, the J end lost 8 bases, and 22 bases lay between the germline ends. The germline V gene encodes CDR1 MNHGY and CDR2 SVAAGI. This CDR3 contains 16 residues. This chain's CDR3 is CASSLRGDYPVGTQYF. The CDR3 bases are TGTGCCAGCAGTTTAAGGGGGGACTATCCAGTTGGTACGCAGTATTTT.

This clonotype was detected a few times. The chain recombines TRBV10-3 with TRBJ2-7; D gene unclear. The germline V and J ends were trimmed by 3 bases and 6 bases, with 12 bases remaining between them. Germline V lookup: CDR1 ENHRY, CDR2 SYGVKD. This CDR3 comprises 13 residues. CDR3 sequence: CAISEDHTGEQYF. The CDR3, as DNA: TGTGCCATCAGTGAAGACCACACGGGCGAGCAGTACTTC.

This clonotype was seen ten or more times. The rearrangement uses TRBV7-9 and TRBJ2-1; D perhaps matches TRBD1 (5 bases). V was shortened by 4 bases and J by 0 bases, with 13 bases between the two germline ends. The CDR3 extends over 16 amino acids. Per germline, CDR1 SEHNR and CDR2 FQNEAQ (reference sequence). In DNA form, the CDR3 reads TGTGCCAGCAGCTCCTTTAGGGGATTCTCCTACAATGAGCAGTTCTTC. Translation gives CASSSFRGFSYNEQFF.

This chain uses TRBV20-1 with TRBJ1-2, with 8 bases lining up with TRBD1. V lost 4 bases, J lost 7 bases, and 11 bases stayed unmatched. The CDR3 loop spans 14 amino acids. Per germline, CDR1 DFQATT and CDR2 SNEGSKA (reference sequence). This CDR3 is CSATATLDRGGYTF. CDR3 nucleotides: TGCAGTGCTACCGCCACACTTGACAGGGGTGGCTACACCTTC.

This clonotype was counted only a few times. The J gene is TRBJ2-7, the V gene TRBV6-4, with a weak D call TRBD1 (5 bases). The CDR3 length is 14 residues. Germline-derived CDR1 and CDR2 are MRHNA and SNTAGT. The V gene lost 0 bases and the J gene lost 3 bases, with 9 bases spanning the gap. CDR3 coding DNA: TGTGCCAGCAGTGACTCGAGGACACACTACGAGCAGTACTTC. Translation: CASSDSRTHYEQYF.

The chain couples TRBV19 to TRBJ2-2; TRBD1 might be the D (6 bases). The CDR3 has 16 amino acids. CDR1 LNHDA and CDR2 SQIVND come from the germline V gene (reference sequence). V gave up 2 bases and J gave up 1 base, with 11 bases separating them. Here the CDR3 reads CASSIIETGNTGELFF. The CDR3 coding sequence is TGTGCCAGTAGTATAATAGAGACAGGGAACACCGGGGAGCTGTTTTTT.

This clonotype was recorded many times. The CDR3 DNA follows: TGTGCCAGCACAGAGGGCCCCAACTATGGCTACACCTTC. Its translation: CASTEGPNYGYTF. The chain carries TRBV2 and TRBJ1-2; D remains ambiguous. Germline V gene lookup returns CDR1 SNHLY and CDR2 FYNNEI. The CDR3 contains 13 residues. V was shortened by 7 bases and J by 2 bases, with 11 bases between the two germline ends.

There are many counts of this clonotype. The V and J genes are TRBV28 and TRBJ2-2, with 7 bases identical to TRBD2. CDR3 length: 15 residues. The germline CDR1 and CDR2 sequences are MDHEN and SYDVKM. J gave up 1 base and V 2 bases, and 1 base lay outside the gene matches. DNA for the CDR3: TGTGCCAGCAGTTTACTAGCGGAGAACACCGGGGAGCTGTTTTTT. The encoded protein is CASSLLAENTGELFF.

V gene TRBV29-1 combines with J gene TRBJ2-4; 7 bases match TRBD1. The CDR3 loop spans 13 amino acids. Germline V gene data show CDR1 as SQVTM and CDR2 as ANQGSEA. Losses at the gene ends were 5 bases for V and 8 bases for J; bases not matched to a gene: 9. The chain's CDR3 is CSVTTGEEDIQYF. The CDR3 DNA sequence: TGCAGCGTTACAACAGGGGAAGAGGACATTCAGTACTTC.

The sample holds many counts of this clonotype. V usage is TRBV11-2 and J usage is TRBJ2-7; unclear D gene. The CDR3 totals 15 residues. Germline CDR1 SGHAT, CDR2 FQNNGV. Trimming stripped 2 bases from V and 2 bases from J, with 13 bases between. The CDR3 reads CASSLLQRSAYEQYF. The CDR3 coding sequence is TGTGCCAGCAGCTTATTACAGAGATCAGCCTACGAGCAGTACTTC.

There are many counts of this clonotype. The V gene is TRBV7-6, the J gene TRBJ2-7; the D is unclear. Trimming took 1 base from V and 7 from J, leaving 17 bases between them. The CDR3 runs to 15 residues. Germline lookup yields CDR1 SGHVS and CDR2 FNYEAQ. The CDR3 spells CASSLGDLRMEEQYF. The CDR3 DNA is TGTGCCAGCAGCTTAGGAGACTTGCGAATGGAGGAGCAGTACTTC.

This chain joins TRBV6-2 or TRBV6-3 and TRBJ2-3; D remains unclear. Trimming shortened V by 4 bases and J by 2 bases, and 13 bases separated the two germline ends. There are 15 residues in the CDR3. The germline CDR1 and CDR2 sequences are MNHEY and SVGEGT. CDR3 DNA: TGTGCCAGCAGTTTCGACACATTAAACACAGATACGCAGTATTTT. Translation: CASSFDTLNTDTQYF.

This clonotype was found a few times. CDR3 nucleotides: TGCGCCAGCAGCTCTCGGACAGGGAGGTCGAACACTGAAGCTTTCTTT. It encodes CASSSRTGRSNTEAFF. The chain couples TRBV5-1 to TRBJ1-1; 8 bases match TRBD1. This CDR3 is built from 16 residues. V dropped 3 bases and J dropped 1; count of bases not matched to a gene: 8. CDR1 SGHRS and CDR2 YFSETQ come from the germline V gene.

In this sample, this clonotype turned up many times. This chain links TRBV12-3 or TRBV12-4 with TRBJ1-3; unclear D gene. This CDR3 has 12 residues. The V gene lost 5 bases and the J gene lost 1 base, with 3 bases spanning the gap. The DNA of the CDR3 is TGTGCCAGCAGTGAATCTGGAAACACCATATATTTT. Amino acids: CASSESGNTIYF.

Many counts were recorded for this clonotype. The gene calls are TRBV12-3 or TRBV12-4 and TRBJ2-5; no clear D gene. The CDR3 covers 14 residues. The V end was cut by 2 bases, the J end by 5 bases, with 12 bases between. The CDR3 loop is CASSLLGDRETQYF. The CDR3 coding sequence is TGTGCCAGCAGTTTATTAGGCGACCGTGAGACCCAGTACTTC.

The chain joins TRBV7-9 to TRBJ2-2; 13 positions match TRBD2. With V trimmed by 5 bases and J by 6 bases, 30 bases remained unmatched. This CDR3 has 24 amino acids. Germline CDR1 and CDR2: SEHNR and FQNEAQ (reference sequence). The CDR3: CASSMTTGSPGLAGELGVPGELFF. The CDR3 DNA reads as TGTGCCAGCAGCATGACTACCGGGAGCCCAGGACTAGCGGGAGAGTTAGGAGTTCCCGGGGAGCTGTTTTTT.

This clonotype was counted a few times. V and J are TRBV11-2 and TRBJ1-5, with D possibly TRBD1 on 6 matching bases. V lost 0 bases, J lost 4 bases, and 10 bases lay in between. The CDR3 contains 15 residues. Looked up from germline, CDR1 is SGHAT and CDR2 is FQNNGV. The CDR3 loop is CASSLDRGVNQPQHF. For the CDR3, the DNA is TGTGCCAGCAGCTTAGACAGGGGCGTAAATCAGCCCCAGCATTTT.

This clonotype was observed a handful of times. This rearrangement joins TRBV29-1 to TRBJ2-6, with 8 bases that match TRBD1. The CDR3 loop spans 16 amino acids. Unmatched junction bases numbered 6, after V lost 3 bases and J lost 2 bases. Germline-derived CDR1 and CDR2 are SQVTM and ANQGSEA. The CDR3 is CSVDQGAVPGANVLTF. CDR3 nucleotide sequence: TGCAGCGTTGATCAGGGGGCCGTCCCTGGGGCCAACGTCCTGACTTTC.

This clonotype was seen a handful of times. The chain employs TRBV5-1 and TRBJ2-1; 7 positions agree with TRBD1. The CDR3 has 15 amino acids. The germline CDR1 and CDR2 sequences are SGHRS and YFSETQ. Trimming removed 0 bases from V and 3 bases from J; junction bases left unmatched: 3. Written as DNA, the CDR3 is TGCGCCAGCAGCTTGGCCGGGACAGTCTACAATGAGCAGTTCTTC. It specifies CASSLAGTVYNEQFF.

This clonotype was detected a few times. The chain links TRBV20-1 to TRBJ2-3; D is possibly TRBD2 (5 bases). The germline V and J ends were trimmed by 0 bases and 3 bases, with 16 bases remaining between them. Germline loops: CDR1 DFQATT, CDR2 SNEGSKA (reference sequence). The CDR3 is 16 amino acids. CDR3 residues: CSARDQVAWETDTQYF. The CDR3 nucleotides are TGCAGTGCTAGAGATCAGGTAGCGTGGGAGACAGATACGCAGTATTTT.